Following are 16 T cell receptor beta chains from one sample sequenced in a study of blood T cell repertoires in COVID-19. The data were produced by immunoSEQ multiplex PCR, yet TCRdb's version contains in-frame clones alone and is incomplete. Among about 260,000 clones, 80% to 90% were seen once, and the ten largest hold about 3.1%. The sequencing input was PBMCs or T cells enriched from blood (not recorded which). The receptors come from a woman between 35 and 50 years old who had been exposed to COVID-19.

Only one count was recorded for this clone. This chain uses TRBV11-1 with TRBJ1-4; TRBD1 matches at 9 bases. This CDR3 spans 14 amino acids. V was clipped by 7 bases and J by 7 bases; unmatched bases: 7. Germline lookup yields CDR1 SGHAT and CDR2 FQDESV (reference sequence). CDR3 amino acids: CASTEQGAGEKLFF. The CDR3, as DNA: TGTGCCAGCACCGAACAGGGGGCCGGTGAAAAACTGTTTTTT.

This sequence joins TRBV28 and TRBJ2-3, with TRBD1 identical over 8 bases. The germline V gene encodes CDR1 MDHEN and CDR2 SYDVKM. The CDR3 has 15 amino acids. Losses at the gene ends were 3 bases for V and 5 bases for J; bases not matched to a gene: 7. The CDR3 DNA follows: TGTGCCAGCAGTTTTGGACAGGGAAGTTTAGATACGCAGTATTTT. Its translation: CASSFGQGSLDTQYF.

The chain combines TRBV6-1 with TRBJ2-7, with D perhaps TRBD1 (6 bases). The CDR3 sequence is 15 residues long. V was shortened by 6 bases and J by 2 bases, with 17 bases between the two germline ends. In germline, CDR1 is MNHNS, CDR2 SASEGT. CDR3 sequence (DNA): TGTGCCAGCAGCCGGGACACTAAGCAGACCTACGAGCAGTACGTC. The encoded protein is CASSRDTKQTYEQYV.

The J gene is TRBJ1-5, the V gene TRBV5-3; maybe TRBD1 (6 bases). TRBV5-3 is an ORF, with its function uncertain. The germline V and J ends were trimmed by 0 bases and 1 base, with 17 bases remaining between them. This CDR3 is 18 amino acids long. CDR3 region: CARSLVWQGIRSNQPQHF. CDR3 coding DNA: TGTGCCAGAAGCTTGGTTTGGCAGGGGATCAGAAGCAATCAGCCCCAGCATTTT.

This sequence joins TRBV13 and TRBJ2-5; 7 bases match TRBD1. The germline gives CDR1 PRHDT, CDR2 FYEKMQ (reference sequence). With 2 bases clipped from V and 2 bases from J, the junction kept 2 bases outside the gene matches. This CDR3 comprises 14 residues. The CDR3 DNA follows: TGTGCCAGCAGCTTAAAGACAGGGCAAGAGACCCAGTACTTC. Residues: CASSLKTGQETQYF.

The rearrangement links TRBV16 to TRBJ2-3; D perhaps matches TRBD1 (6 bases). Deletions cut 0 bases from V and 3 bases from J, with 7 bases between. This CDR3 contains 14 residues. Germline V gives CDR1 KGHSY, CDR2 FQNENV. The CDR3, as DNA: TGTGCCAGCAGCCAATCACAGGGTACAGATACGCAGTATTTT. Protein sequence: CASSQSQGTDTQYF.

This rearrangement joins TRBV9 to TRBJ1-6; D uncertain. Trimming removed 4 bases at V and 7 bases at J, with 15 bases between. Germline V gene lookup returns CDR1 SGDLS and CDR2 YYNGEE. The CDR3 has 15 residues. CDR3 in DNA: TGTGCCAGCAGCCCCCGGGAGACACAGAATTCACCCCTCCACTTT. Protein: CASSPRETQNSPLHF.

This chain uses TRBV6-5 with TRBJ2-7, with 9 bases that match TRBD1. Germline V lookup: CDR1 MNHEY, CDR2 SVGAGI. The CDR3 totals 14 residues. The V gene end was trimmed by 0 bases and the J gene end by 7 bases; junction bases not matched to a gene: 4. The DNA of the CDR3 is TGTGCCAGCAGTTACTCACAGGGGGCGAGTGAGCAGTACGTC. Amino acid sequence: CASSYSQGASEQYV.

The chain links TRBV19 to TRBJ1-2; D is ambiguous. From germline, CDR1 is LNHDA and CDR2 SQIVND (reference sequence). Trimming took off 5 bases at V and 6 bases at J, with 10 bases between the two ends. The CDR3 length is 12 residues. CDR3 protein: CASSWQANGYTF. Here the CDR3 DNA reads TGTGCCAGTAGTTGGCAGGCTAATGGCTACACCTTC.

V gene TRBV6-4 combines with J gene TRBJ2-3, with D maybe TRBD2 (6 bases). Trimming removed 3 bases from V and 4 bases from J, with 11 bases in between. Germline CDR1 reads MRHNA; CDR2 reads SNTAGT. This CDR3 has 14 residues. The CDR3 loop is CASSEGAGPDTQYF. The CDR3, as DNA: TGTGCCAGCAGTGAAGGAGCGGGCCCAGATACGCAGTATTTT.

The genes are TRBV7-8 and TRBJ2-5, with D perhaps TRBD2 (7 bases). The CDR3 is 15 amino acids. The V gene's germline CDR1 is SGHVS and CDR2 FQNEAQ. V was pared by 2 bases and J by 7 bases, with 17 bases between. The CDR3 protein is CASSLLPRGAPTQYF. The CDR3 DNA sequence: TGTGCCAGCAGCTTACTCCCCCGGGGGGCTCCGACCCAGTACTTC.

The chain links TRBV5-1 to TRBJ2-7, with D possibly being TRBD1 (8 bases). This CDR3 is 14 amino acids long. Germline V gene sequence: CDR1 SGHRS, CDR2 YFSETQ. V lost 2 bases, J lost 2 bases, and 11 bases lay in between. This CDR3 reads CASSLTGGAYEQYF. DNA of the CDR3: TGCGCCAGCAGCTTAACAGGGGGGGCCTACGAGCAGTACTTC.

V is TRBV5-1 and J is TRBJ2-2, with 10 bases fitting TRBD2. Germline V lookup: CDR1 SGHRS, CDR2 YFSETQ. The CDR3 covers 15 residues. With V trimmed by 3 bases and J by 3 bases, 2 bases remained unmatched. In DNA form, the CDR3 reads TGCGCCAGCAGCTCCGGACTAGCGGACACCGGGGAGCTGTTTTTT. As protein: CASSSGLADTGELFF.

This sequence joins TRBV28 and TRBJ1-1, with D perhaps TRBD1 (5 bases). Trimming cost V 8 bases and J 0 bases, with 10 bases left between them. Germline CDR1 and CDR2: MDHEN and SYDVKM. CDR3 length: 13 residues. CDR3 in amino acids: CASCVQVNTEAFF. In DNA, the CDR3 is TGTGCCAGCTGCGTACAGGTGAACACTGAAGCTTTCTTT.

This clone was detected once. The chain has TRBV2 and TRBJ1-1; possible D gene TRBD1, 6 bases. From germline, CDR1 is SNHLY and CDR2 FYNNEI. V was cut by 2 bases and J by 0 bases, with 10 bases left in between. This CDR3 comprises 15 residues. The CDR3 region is CASSELGQMNTEAFF. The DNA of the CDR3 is TGTGCCAGCAGTGAACTAGGACAGATGAACACTGAAGCTTTCTTT. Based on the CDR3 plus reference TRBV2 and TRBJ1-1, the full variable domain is EPEVTQTPSHQVTQMGQEVILRCVPISNHLYFYWYRQILGQKVEFLVSFYNNEISEKSEIFDDQFSVERPDGSNFTLKIRSTKLEDSAMYFCASSELGQMNTEAFFGQGTRLTVV.

The CDR3 protein is CAWSVHSGNTIYF. The CDR3 nucleotides are TGTGCCTGGAGTGTTCATTCTGGAAACACCATATATTTT. The rearrangement links TRBV30 to TRBJ1-3; D not resolved. The V gene's germline CDR1 is GTSNPN and CDR2 SVGIG (reference sequence). CDR3 length: 13 residues. Trimming took off 0 bases at V and 1 base at J, with 4 bases between the two ends.